The rows below give T cell receptor beta chains drawn from one sample of a study of blood T cell repertoires in COVID-19. Measured with immunoSEQ multiplex PCR; TCRdb has only the in-frame clones, and not every one. Of 150,000 to 200,000 clones in the sample, around 79% were seen once. Source material: peripheral blood. The source of these receptors is a middle-aged woman with COVID-19, enrolled during active disease. Both conserved end residues are part of each CDR3. D genes are given only for firm matches. Rows may omit the clone size; those that give it use once, few, many or a size class.

CDR3: CASSILQGAMGGELFF
DNA: TGTGCCAGTAGTATCCTACAGGGGGCAATGGGCGGGGAGCTGTTTTTT
size: -
V: TRBV19
D: TRBD1
J: TRBJ2-2

CDR3: CAWSAGTGIRTSYEQYF
DNA: TGTGCCTGGTCGGCCGGGACAGGGATCAGGACCTCCTACGAGCAGTACTTC
size: -
V: TRBV30
D: TRBD1
J: TRBJ2-7

CDR3: CASRRQGSGNTIYF
DNA: TGTGCCAGTAGAAGGCAGGGTTCTGGAAACACCATATATTTT
size: -
V: TRBV19
D: -
J: TRBJ1-3

CDR3: CAISVLAGSSDTQYF
DNA: TGTGCCATCAGTGTCCTAGCGGGAAGCTCAGATACGCAGTATTTT
size: once
V: TRBV10-3
D: TRBD2
J: TRBJ2-3

CDR3: CSVWAGGTQYF
DNA: TGCAGTGTGTGGGCAGGGGGGACCCAGTACTTC
size: -
V: TRBV20-1
D: TRBD1
J: TRBJ2-5

CDR3: CASSTDWINEQFF
DNA: TGTGCCAGCAGTACGGACTGGATCAATGAGCAGTTCTTC
size: -
V: TRBV9
D: -
J: TRBJ2-1

CDR3: CASSLGTSGYNEQFF
DNA: TGTGCCAGCAGCTTGGGGACTAGCGGGTACAATGAGCAGTTCTTC
size: -
V: TRBV7-7
D: TRBD2
J: TRBJ2-1

CDR3: CASSLSGHSYEQYF
DNA: TGTGCCAGCAGCTTATCCGGACACAGCTACGAGCAGTACTTC
size: -
V: TRBV11-3
D: -
J: TRBJ2-7

CDR3: CASSPLVLRDEQFF
DNA: TGTGCCAGCTCACCACTGGTATTGAGGGATGAGCAGTTCTTC
size: -
V: TRBV18
D: -
J: TRBJ2-1

CDR3: CASSYSTGTNSPLHF
DNA: TGTGCCAGCAGTTACTCGACAGGCACCAATTCACCCCTCCACTTT
size: -
V: TRBV6-5
D: -
J: TRBJ1-6

CDR3: CASGLRQGGEQYF
DNA: TGTGCCAGCGGCCTCCGACAAGGGGGCGAGCAGTACTTC
size: -
V: TRBV7-9
D: -
J: TRBJ2-7

CDR3: CASSELAGPNEKLFF
DNA: TGTGCCAGCAGTGAATTAGCGGGTCCTAATGAAAAACTGTTTTTT
size: -
V: TRBV25-1
D: -
J: TRBJ1-4

CDR3: CAWGRLASTDTQYF
DNA: TGTGCCTGGGGGCGACTAGCTAGCACAGATACGCAGTATTTT
size: -
V: TRBV30
D: TRBD2
J: TRBJ2-3

CDR3: CASGWGGATNQPQHF
DNA: TGTGCCAGCGGCTGGGGGGGTGCGACGAATCAGCCCCAGCATTTT
size: -
V: TRBV6-6
D: -
J: TRBJ1-5

CDR3: CASSLEVAEYNEQFF
DNA: TGTGCCAGCAGCTTGGAAGTAGCAGAGTACAATGAGCAGTTCTTC
size: -
V: TRBV5-4
D: -
J: TRBJ2-1

CDR3: CASGSGGPGDTQYF
DNA: TGTGCCAGCGGCTCCGGGGGGCCCGGGGATACGCAGTATTTT
size: -
V: TRBV6-5
D: -
J: TRBJ2-3

CDR3: CASSFQGDTGELFF
DNA: TGTGCCAGCAGCTTCCAGGGGGACACCGGGGAGCTGTTTTTT
size: few
V: TRBV7-3
D: TRBD1
J: TRBJ2-2

CDR3: CASSQASGSVGEQFF
DNA: TGTGCCAGCAGCCAAGCTAGCGGGAGTGTAGGTGAGCAGTTCTTC
size: few
V: TRBV4-2
D: TRBD2
J: TRBJ2-1

CDR3: CASSPRLAGSADTQYF
DNA: TGTGCCAGCAGCCCCCGACTAGCGGGGTCGGCAGATACGCAGTATTTT
size: few
V: TRBV7-3
D: TRBD2
J: TRBJ2-3

CDR3: CASRLRAAGLPGGSTDTQYF
DNA: TGTGCAAGTCGCTTAAGGGCGGCGGGCCTCCCGGGGGGTAGCACAGATACGCAGTATTTT
size: -
V: TRBV12-2
D: -
J: TRBJ2-3

CDR3: CASSFKGHPEAFF
DNA: TGTGCCAGTAGTTTCAAGGGACACCCTGAAGCTTTCTTT
size: many
V: TRBV19
D: -
J: TRBJ1-1

CDR3: CASSLVGGTDSPLHF
DNA: TGTGCCAGCAGCTTAGTGGGGGGGACCGATTCACCCCTCCACTTT
size: -
V: TRBV7-2
D: -
J: TRBJ1-6

CDR3: CASSYLGRGLRAFF
DNA: TGTGCCAGCAGTTACCTCGGCAGGGGGCTTAGAGCTTTCTTT
size: few
V: TRBV6-5
D: TRBD1
J: TRBJ1-1

CDR3: CAISASNYGYTF
DNA: TGTGCCATCAGCGCGTCTAACTATGGCTACACCTTC
size: -
V: TRBV10-3
D: -
J: TRBJ1-2

CDR3: CASSPRGQGYPDDTQYF
DNA: TGTGCCAGCTCACCACGGGGACAGGGATATCCCGATGATACGCAGTATTTT
size: -
V: TRBV18
D: TRBD1
J: TRBJ2-3